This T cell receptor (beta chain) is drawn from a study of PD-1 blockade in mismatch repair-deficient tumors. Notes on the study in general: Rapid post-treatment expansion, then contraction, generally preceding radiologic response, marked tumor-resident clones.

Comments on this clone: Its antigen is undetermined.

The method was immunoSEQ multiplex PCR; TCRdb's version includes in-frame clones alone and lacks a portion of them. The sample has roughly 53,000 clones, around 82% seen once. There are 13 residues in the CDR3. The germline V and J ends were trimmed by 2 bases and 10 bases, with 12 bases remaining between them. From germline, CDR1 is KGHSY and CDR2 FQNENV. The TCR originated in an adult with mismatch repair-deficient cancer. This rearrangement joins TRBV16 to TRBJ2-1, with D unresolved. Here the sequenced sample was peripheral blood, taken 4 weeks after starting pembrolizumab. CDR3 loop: CASSQATPAEQFF. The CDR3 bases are TGTGCCAGCAGCCAAGCGACCCCGGCCGAGCAGTTCTTC.